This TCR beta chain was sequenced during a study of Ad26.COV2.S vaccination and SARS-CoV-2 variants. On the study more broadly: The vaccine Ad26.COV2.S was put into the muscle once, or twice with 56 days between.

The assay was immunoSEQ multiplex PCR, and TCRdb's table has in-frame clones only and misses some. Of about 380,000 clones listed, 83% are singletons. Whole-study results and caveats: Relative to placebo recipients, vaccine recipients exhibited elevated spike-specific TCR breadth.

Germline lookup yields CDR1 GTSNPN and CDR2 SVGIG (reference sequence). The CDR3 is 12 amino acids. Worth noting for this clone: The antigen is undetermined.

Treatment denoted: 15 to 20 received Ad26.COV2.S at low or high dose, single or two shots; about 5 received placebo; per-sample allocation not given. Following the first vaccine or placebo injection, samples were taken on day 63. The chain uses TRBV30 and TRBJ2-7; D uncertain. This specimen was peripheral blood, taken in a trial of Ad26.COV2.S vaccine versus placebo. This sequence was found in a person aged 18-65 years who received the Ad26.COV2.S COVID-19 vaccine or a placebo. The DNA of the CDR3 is TGTGCTTTTACGGAAGGCTCCTACGAGCAGTACTTC. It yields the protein CAFTEGSYEQYF.